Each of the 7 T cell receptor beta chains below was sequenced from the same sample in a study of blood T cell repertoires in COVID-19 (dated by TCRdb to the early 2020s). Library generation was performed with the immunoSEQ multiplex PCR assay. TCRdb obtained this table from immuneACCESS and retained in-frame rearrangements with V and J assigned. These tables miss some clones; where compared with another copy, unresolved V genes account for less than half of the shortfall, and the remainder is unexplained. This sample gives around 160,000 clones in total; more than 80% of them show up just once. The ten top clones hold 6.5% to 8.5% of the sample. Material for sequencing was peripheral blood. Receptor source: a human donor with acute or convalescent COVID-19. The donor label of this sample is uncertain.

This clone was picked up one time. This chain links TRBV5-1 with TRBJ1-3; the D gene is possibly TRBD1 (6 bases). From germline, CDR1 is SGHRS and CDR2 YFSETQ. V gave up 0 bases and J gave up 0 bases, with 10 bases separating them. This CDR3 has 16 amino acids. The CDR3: CASSLAGGHSGNTIYF. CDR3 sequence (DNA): TGCGCCAGCAGCTTGGCCGGGGGGCACTCTGGAAACACCATATATTTT.

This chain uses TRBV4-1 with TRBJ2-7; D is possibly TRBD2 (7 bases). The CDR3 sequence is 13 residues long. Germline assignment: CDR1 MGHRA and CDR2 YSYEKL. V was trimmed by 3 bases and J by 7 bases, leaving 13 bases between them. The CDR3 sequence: CASSQRGGTEQYF. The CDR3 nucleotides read TGCGCCAGCAGCCAGAGGGGGGGGACGGAGCAGTACTTC.

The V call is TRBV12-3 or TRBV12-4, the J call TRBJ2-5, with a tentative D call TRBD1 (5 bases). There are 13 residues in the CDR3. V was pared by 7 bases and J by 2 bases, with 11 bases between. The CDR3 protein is CASIGAAQETQYF. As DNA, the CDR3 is TGTGCCAGCATTGGGGCAGCTCAAGAGACCCAGTACTTC.

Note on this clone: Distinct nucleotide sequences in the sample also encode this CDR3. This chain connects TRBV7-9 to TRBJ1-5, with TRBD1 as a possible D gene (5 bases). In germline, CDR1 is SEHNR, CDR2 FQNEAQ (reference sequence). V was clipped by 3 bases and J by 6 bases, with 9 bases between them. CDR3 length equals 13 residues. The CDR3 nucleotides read TGTGCCAGCAGCTTCGGGGGGGGTCAGCCCCAGCATTTT. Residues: CASSFGGGQPQHF.

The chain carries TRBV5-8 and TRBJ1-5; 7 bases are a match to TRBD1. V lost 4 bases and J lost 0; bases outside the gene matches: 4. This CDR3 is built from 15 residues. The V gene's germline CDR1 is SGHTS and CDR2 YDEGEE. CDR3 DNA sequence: TGTGCCAGCAGCGTGGGACAGAATAGCAATCAGCCCCAGCATTTT. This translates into CASSVGQNSNQPQHF.

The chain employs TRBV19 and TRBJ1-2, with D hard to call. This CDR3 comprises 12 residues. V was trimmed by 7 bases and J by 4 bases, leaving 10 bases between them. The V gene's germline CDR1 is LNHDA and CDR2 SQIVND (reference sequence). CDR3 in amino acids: CASNPTGYGYTF. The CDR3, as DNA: TGTGCCAGTAACCCCACCGGCTATGGCTACACCTTC.

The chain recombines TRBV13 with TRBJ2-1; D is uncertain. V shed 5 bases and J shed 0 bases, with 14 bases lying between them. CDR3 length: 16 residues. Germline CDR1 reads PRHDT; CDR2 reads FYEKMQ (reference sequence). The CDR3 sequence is CASSPEETSSYNEQFF. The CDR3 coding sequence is TGTGCCAGCAGCCCTGAGGAAACGAGCTCCTACAATGAGCAGTTCTTC.